The 21 T cell receptor beta chains listed next were all sequenced from one sample in a study of T cell repertoires in cytomegalovirus infection (dated by TCRdb to between 2018 and 2021). For sequencing, an Illumina HiSeq 1500 was employed. The public reads were run again by TCRdb, first through fastp at Q25 and then through MiXCR, and only productive beta chains were kept. Under each unique CDR3 protein, matching rows form one entry showing the most common genes and DNA. Recorded for this sample are 250,000 to 300,000 distinct CDR3 sequences; roughly 26% of them occurred a single time. The ten largest account for approximately 15% of the sample. Sequencing was done on a sample of PBMCs. Receptors originate from a human donor in good health (CMV status not recorded). Some clones in this sample may be carry-over from other donors' samples.

Ten or more counts support this clonotype. The CDR3 protein is CASSKYRLGNNQPQHF. For the CDR3, the DNA is TGTGCCAGCAGCAAGTACAGGTTGGGGAACAATCAGCCCCAGCATTTT. The chain carries TRBV7-9 and TRBJ1-5; D perhaps matches TRBD1 (5 bases). Germline V gives CDR1 SEHNR, CDR2 FQNEAQ (reference sequence). CDR3 length: 16 amino acids. The V end lost 5 bases, the J end lost 3 bases, and 17 bases lay between the germline ends.

This clonotype has a handful of counts. The J gene is TRBJ2-7, the V gene TRBV11-2; D may be TRBD1 (5 bases). CDR3 length equals 14 residues. Germline values: CDR1 SGHAT, CDR2 FQNNGV. Trimming shortened V by 5 bases and J by 2 bases, and 13 bases separated the two germline ends. The CDR3 DNA sequence: TGTGCCAGCAGCCGAACAGACAGTACCTACGAGCAGTACTTC. Translation gives CASSRTDSTYEQYF.

This rearrangement joins TRBV30 to TRBJ2-1; 7 bases align to TRBD1. Germline V gene data show CDR1 as GTSNPN and CDR2 as SVGIG (reference sequence). Trimming at V came to 1 base and at J to 5 bases, leaving 11 bases not matched to a gene. This CDR3 has 16 residues. The DNA for the CDR3 is TGTGCCTGGAGTGCCCTAACCGGGACAGATAACAATGAGCAGTTCTTC. This gives the protein CAWSALTGTDNNEQFF. Full variable domain (outside the CDR3, taken from reference TRBV30 and TRBJ2-1): SQTIHQWPATLVQPVGSPLSLECTVEGTSNPNLYWYRQAAGRGLQLLFYSVGIGQISSEVPQNLSASRPQDRQFILSSKKLLLSDSGFYLCAWSALTGTDNNEQFFGPGTRLTVL.

Of note for this clonotype: This may be a read error, as it is one base from a much larger clone. The V call is TRBV7-6, the J call TRBJ1-3, with 7 bases matching TRBD1. The J segment lost 1 base and the V segment lost 0 bases, leaving 0 bases of the junction unmatched. CDR1 is SGHVS, CDR2 FNYEAQ, per germline. There are 15 residues in the CDR3. CDR3 region: CASSLATGSGNTIYF. The CDR3 nucleotides are TGTGCCAGCAGCTTAGCGACAGGGTCTGGAAACACCATATATTTT.

This clonotype came up many times. This chain connects TRBV7-2 to TRBJ2-1; D remains ambiguous. Germline values: CDR1 SGHTA, CDR2 FQGNSA. The V gene lost 1 base and the J gene lost 10 bases, with 8 bases spanning the gap. This CDR3 region has 12 residues. The CDR3 DNA sequence: TGTGCCAGCAGCTTAGTCGGAGACGAGCAGTTCTTC. As protein: CASSLVGDEQFF.

In DNA, the CDR3 is TGCAGTGCTAGGTTCGGGGGTGGGTCCTACAATGAGCAGTTCTTC. Translation gives CSARFGGGSYNEQFF. This chain connects TRBV20-1 to TRBJ2-1, with D tentatively TRBD2 (6 bases). Trimming removed 3 bases from V and 1 base from J, with 13 bases in between. The CDR3 spans 15 residues. Germline V CDR1 and CDR2: DFQATT, SNEGSKA (reference sequence).

This clonotype was picked up many times. V is TRBV6-6 and J is TRBJ2-1; TRBD2 matches 11 bases. The V segment lost 5 bases and the J segment 10 bases; nucleotides outside the gene matches: 13. This CDR3 has 16 residues. Germline CDR1 reads MNHNY; CDR2 reads SVGAGI (reference sequence). In DNA form, the CDR3 reads TGTGCCAGCAGTGGATCCGGGACTAGCGGTCTGTCAGAGCAGTTCTTC. It encodes CASSGSGTSGLSEQFF.

CDR3 in amino acids: CASSTQGSLNTEAFF. As DNA, the CDR3 is TGTGCCAGCAGCACACAGGGATCCCTGAACACTGAAGCTTTCTTT. The V call is TRBV28, the J call TRBJ1-1, with D perhaps matching TRBD1 (6 bases). From germline, CDR1 is MDHEN and CDR2 SYDVKM. The CDR3 has 15 amino acids. V lost 6 bases and J 0 bases, leaving 14 bases between the germline ends.

This clonotype was detected a few times. The chain has TRBV24-1 and TRBJ2-1; the D is unclear. Germline CDR1 and CDR2: KGHDR and SFDVKD. V shed 0 bases and J shed 8 bases, with 13 bases lying between them. CDR3 length: 15 residues. The CDR3 nucleotides are TGTGCCACCAGTGATTTGGTCGAGAGTCGCGATGAGCAGTTCTTC. Protein sequence: CATSDLVESRDEQFF.

This clonotype was counted at least ten times. The genes are TRBV7-2 and TRBJ2-7, with TRBD2 matching 7 bases. Unmatched junction bases numbered 9, after V lost 5 bases and J lost 2 bases. The CDR3 runs 15 residues. Per the germline V gene, CDR1 is SGHTA and CDR2 is FQGNSA. For the CDR3, the DNA is TGTGCCAGCAGCCCCGGGGGACTACCCACCTACGAGCAGTACTTC. Its protein is CASSPGGLPTYEQYF.

This clonotype was counted a few times. The rearrangement joins TRBV11-2 to TRBJ1-6; D is undetermined. Trimming shortened V by 5 bases and J by 7 bases, and 9 bases separated the two germline ends. Germline V gene data show CDR1 as SGHAT and CDR2 as FQNNGV. CDR3 length: 13 amino acids. DNA for the CDR3: TGTGCCAGCAGCCGCGGGTGGAATTCACCCCTCCACTTT. Amino acids: CASSRGWNSPLHF.

This clonotype has only a few counts. The chain links TRBV10-3 to TRBJ2-1, with 9 bases identical to TRBD2. Germline CDR1 and CDR2: ENHRY and SYGVKD. This CDR3 spans 16 amino acids. With 2 bases clipped from V and 5 bases from J, the junction kept 7 bases outside the gene matches. CDR3 region: CAISERSTSGNNEQFF. The CDR3 bases are TGTGCCATCAGTGAGAGGTCGACTAGCGGAAACAATGAGCAGTTCTTC.

The V gene is TRBV6-2 or TRBV6-3, the J gene TRBJ2-7; D might be TRBD1 (6 bases). The CDR3 runs 13 residues. The V and J ends lost 6 bases and 3 bases respectively, with 12 bases between them. Germline lookup yields CDR1 MNHEY and CDR2 SVGEGT. Written as DNA, the CDR3 is TGTGCCAGCAGGACAGGTGCAGTCTACGAGCAGTACTTC. It yields the protein CASRTGAVYEQYF.

The table lists this clonotype with a few counts. At one of its ends the junction is not consistent with the germline gene, which may arise from a read error. The chain employs TRBV5-1 and TRBJ2-7, with D uncertain. This CDR3 comprises 14 residues. The germline V gene has CDR1 SGHRS and CDR2 YFSETQ. CDR3 nucleotide sequence: TGCGCCAGCAGCTTTGAGTCAGTCTCCCACGAGCAGTACTTC. This gives the protein CASSFESVSHEQYF.

The chain carries TRBV28 and TRBJ1-6; D not resolved. The germline CDR1 and CDR2 sequences are MDHEN and SYDVKM. Trimming removed 1 base from V and 10 bases from J, with 11 bases in between. The CDR3 sequence is 14 residues long. The CDR3 is CASSLLRDGSPLHF. The CDR3 region has the DNA TGTGCCAGCAGTTTATTAAGGGATGGGTCACCCCTCCACTTT.

The chain carries TRBV6-5 and TRBJ2-1; 8 positions match TRBD2. Germline loops: CDR1 MNHEY, CDR2 SVGAGI. Germline trimming cut 4 bases from V and 8 bases from J; bases unmatched to any gene: 10. The CDR3 loop spans 15 amino acids. The CDR3 DNA reads as TGTGCCAGCAGTTCACGGACTAGCAGCAGACATGAGCAGTTCTTC. It translates to CASSSRTSSRHEQFF.

The CDR3 DNA reads as TGTGCCAGTACCCAGGGACAGGCCGAAAGCAATCAGCCCCAGCATTTT. Translated: CASTQGQAESNQPQHF. The chain joins TRBV19 to TRBJ1-5; 8 nucleotides line up with TRBD1. The ends lost 7 bases at V and 1 base at J; junction bases unmatched: 9. Germline V gives CDR1 LNHDA, CDR2 SQIVND (reference sequence). The CDR3 length is 16 residues.

In this sample, this clonotype turned up many times. The chain couples TRBV7-2 to TRBJ2-2, with 16 bases that match TRBD2. CDR3 length: 18 residues. Per the germline V gene, CDR1 is SGHTA and CDR2 is FQGNSA. Losses at the gene ends were 4 bases for V and 0 bases for J; bases not matched to a gene: 2. The DNA of the CDR3 is TGTGCCAGCAGCTGGGGACTAGCGGGGGGGACGAACACCGGGGAGCTGTTTTTT. Amino acids: CASSWGLAGGTNTGELFF.

This chain links TRBV12-3 or TRBV12-4 with TRBJ2-2, with 7 bases matching TRBD1. Trimming at V came to 6 bases and at J to 3 bases, leaving 10 bases not matched to a gene. This CDR3 contains 16 residues. The CDR3, as DNA: TGTGCCAGCAGGGGACAGTCCTTCACTTACACCGGGGAGCTGTTTTTT. Translated, it gives CASRGQSFTYTGELFF.

V is TRBV7-9 and J is TRBJ1-2; D gene uncertain. V was cut by 5 bases and J by 4 bases, with 11 bases left in between. CDR1 is SEHNR and CDR2 is FQNEAQ in the germline V gene (reference sequence). The CDR3 is 13 amino acids. The DNA for the CDR3 is TGTGCCAGCAGCAACGACCCGACCTATGGCTACACCTTC. Its protein is CASSNDPTYGYTF. The full variable domain, completed using reference TRBV7-9 and TRBJ1-2, is DTGVSQNPRHKITKRGQNVTFRCDPISEHNRLYWYRQTLGQGPEFLTYFQNEAQLEKSRLLSDRFSAERPKGSFSTLEIQRTEQGDSAMYLCASSNDPTYGYTFGSGTRLTVV.

V gene TRBV6-2 or TRBV6-3 combines with J gene TRBJ2-2, with D hard to call. The CDR3 has 11 amino acids. Deletions cut 7 bases from V and 3 bases from J, with 3 bases between. Germline CDR1 and CDR2: MNHEY and SVGEGT. CDR3 coding DNA: TGTGCCAGCAAGGACACCGGGGAGCTGTTTTTT. It codes for CASKDTGELFF.